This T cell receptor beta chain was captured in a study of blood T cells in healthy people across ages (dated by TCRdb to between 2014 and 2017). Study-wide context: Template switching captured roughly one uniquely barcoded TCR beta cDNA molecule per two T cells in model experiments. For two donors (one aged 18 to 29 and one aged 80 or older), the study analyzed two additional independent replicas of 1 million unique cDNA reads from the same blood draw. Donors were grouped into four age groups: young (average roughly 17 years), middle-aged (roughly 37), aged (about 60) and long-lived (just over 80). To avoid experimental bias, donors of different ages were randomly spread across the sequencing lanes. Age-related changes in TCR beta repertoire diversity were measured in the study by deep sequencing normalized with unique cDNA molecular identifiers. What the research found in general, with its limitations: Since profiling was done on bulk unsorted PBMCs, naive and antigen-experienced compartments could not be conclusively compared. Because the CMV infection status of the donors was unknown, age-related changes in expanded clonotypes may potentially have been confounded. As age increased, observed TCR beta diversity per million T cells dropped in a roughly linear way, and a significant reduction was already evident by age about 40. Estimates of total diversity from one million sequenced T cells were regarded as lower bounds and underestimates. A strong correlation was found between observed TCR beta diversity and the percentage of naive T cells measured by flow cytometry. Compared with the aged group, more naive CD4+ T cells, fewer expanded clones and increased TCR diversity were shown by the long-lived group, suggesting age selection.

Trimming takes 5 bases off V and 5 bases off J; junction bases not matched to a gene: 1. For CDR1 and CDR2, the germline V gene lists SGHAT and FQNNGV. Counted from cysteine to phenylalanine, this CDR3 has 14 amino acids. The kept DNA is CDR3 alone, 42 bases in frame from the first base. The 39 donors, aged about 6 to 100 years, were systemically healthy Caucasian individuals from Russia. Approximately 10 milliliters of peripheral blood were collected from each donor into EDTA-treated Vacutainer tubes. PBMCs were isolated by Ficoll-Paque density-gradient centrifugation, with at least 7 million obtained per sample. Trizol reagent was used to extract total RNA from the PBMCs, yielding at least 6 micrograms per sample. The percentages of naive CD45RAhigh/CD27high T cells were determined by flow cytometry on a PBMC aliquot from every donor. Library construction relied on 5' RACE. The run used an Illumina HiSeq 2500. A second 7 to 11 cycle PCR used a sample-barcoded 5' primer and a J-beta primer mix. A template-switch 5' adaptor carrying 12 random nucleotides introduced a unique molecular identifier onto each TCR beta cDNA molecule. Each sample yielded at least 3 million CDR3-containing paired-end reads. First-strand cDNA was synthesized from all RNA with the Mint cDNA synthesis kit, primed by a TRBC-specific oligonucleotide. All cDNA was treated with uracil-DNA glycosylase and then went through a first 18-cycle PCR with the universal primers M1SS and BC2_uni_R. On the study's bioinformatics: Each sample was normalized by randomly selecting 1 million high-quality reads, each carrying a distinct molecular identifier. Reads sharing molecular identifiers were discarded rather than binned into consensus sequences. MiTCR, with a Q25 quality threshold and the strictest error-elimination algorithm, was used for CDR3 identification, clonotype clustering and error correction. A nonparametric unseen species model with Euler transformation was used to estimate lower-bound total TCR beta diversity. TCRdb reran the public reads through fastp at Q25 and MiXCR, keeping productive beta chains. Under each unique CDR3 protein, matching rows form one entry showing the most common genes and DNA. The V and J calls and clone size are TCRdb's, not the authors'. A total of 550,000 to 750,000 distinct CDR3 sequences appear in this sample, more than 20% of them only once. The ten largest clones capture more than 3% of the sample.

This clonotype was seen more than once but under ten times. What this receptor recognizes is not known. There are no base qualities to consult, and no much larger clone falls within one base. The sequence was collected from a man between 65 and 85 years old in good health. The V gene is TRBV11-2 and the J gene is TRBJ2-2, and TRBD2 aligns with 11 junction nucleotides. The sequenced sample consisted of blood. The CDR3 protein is CASSGTSGTGELFF. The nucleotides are TGTGCCAGCAGCGGGACTAGCGGAACCGGGGAGCTGTTTTTT.